This entry describes one T cell receptor beta chain. The V and J ends lost 1 base and 7 bases respectively, with 5 bases between them. CDR3 length: 12 amino acids. Germline-derived CDR1 and CDR2 are SGHTA and FQGNSA. 60 Vbeta and 13 Jbeta primers were used in PCR. Some clones are missing from TCRdb's copy, which holds only in-frame ones; the method was immunoSEQ multiplex PCR. The sample shows 150,000 to 200,000 clones, 75% to 80% of them seen only once. The data originate from a study of cytomegalovirus exposure and HLA in healthy donors. This rearrangement joins TRBV7-2 to TRBJ2-1; D unclear. What was sequenced was PBMCs. The source of this sequence is a man in his fifties in good health and CMV-seropositive. The CDR3 sequence: CASSLVRNEQFF. CDR3 sequence (DNA): TGTGCCAGCAGCTTAGTACGGAATGAGCAGTTCTTC.